The 32 T cell receptor beta chains below were found in one sample sequenced in a study of T cells expressing NK-cell markers. TCRdb reprocessed the 5' RACE reads and keeps a single row for each CDR3 protein, giving no DNA. The listing records around 550,000 distinct CDR3 sequences. Sequencing input: blood T cells: a sorted CD56 or NKG2C T cell subset, CD4+ or CD8+ T cells, or bulk PBMC T cells (not recorded which). The receptors shown here come from a man in his late teens or twenties in good health.

The V and J genes are TRBV2 and TRBJ2-5; with no DNA, the TCRdb D assignment of TRBD1 cannot be verified. CDR1 SNHLY and CDR2 FYNNEI come from the germline V gene. The CDR3 totals 15 residues. The chain's CDR3 is CASSDLGRRYESQYF.

The V gene is TRBV11-2, the J gene TRBJ2-5; TCRdb reports TRBD2, a call that lacks DNA to check it against. The germline V gene encodes CDR1 SGHAT and CDR2 FQNNGV. This CDR3 has 14 amino acids. The CDR3 is CASSLGFPSGTQYF.

The chain couples TRBV29-1 to TRBJ2-7; the TCRdb call, TRBD2, lacks DNA for checking. The germline CDR1 and CDR2 sequences are SQVTM and ANQGSEA. The CDR3 is 13 residues long. The CDR3 spells CSVEEIPQGVQYF.

This chain joins TRBV9 and TRBJ2-5; TCRdb returns TRBD1, unconfirmable since there is no DNA. The germline V gene encodes CDR1 SGDLS and CDR2 YYNGEE. This CDR3 is 13 amino acids long. CDR3 loop: CASSVGGEETQYF.

The gene calls are TRBV10-3 and TRBJ1-1. Germline V gene lookup returns CDR1 ENHRY and CDR2 SYGVKD. The CDR3 has 14 amino acids. The CDR3 sequence is CAIKGTSVDTEAFF.

This sequence joins TRBV15 and TRBJ1-2; absent DNA, TCRdb's TRBD1 call cannot be checked. The CDR3 sequence is 15 residues long. Germline V gene lookup returns CDR1 LNHNV and CDR2 YYDKDF (reference sequence). CDR3 loop: CATSREPGGAYGYTF.

The CDR3: CAISDGDRGQVEQYF. The chain is built from TRBV10-3 and TRBJ2-7; TCRdb picks TRBD1, but there is no DNA to check that call. This CDR3 is 15 amino acids long. Germline V gene sequence: CDR1 ENHRY, CDR2 SYGVKD.

V gene TRBV7-2 combines with J gene TRBJ2-1; TCRdb proposes TRBD2, but this gene call is untestable without DNA. In germline, CDR1 is SGHTA, CDR2 FQGNSA. The CDR3 is 13 residues long. CDR3 region: CASRRAGSHGSIF.

This chain connects TRBV4-3 to TRBJ2-7; without DNA, the TCRdb call of TRBD1 cannot be checked. The CDR3 runs to 17 residues. Per germline, CDR1 LGHNA and CDR2 YSLEER. The CDR3 reads CASSQDQPGTGAYEQYF.

This sequence joins TRBV3-1 and TRBJ1-1. The CDR3 runs 15 residues. Germline lookup yields CDR1 LGHDT and CDR2 YNNKEL (reference sequence). CDR3 sequence: CASSQEKVRNTEAFF. Combining the CDR3 with reference TRBV3-1 and TRBJ1-1 gives the whole variable domain DTAVSQTPKYLVTQMGNDKSIKCEQNLGHDTMYWYKQDSKKFLKIMFSYNNKELIINETVPNRFSPKSPDKAHLNLHINSLELGDSAVYFCASSQEKVRNTEAFFGQGTRLTVV.

CDR3 region: CASSHPGRGPEVGQFF. The chain has TRBV7-9 and TRBJ2-1; the TCRdb call, TRBD1, lacks DNA for checking. Germline V lookup: CDR1 SEHNR, CDR2 FQNEAQ (reference sequence). The CDR3 consists of 16 residues.

The chain recombines TRBV7-2 with TRBJ2-3. The CDR3 contains 16 residues. Germline CDR1 is SGHTA and CDR2 is FQGNSA. CDR3 protein: CASSMLAGQDTDTQYF.

The rearrangement joins TRBV20-1 to TRBJ1-5; absent DNA, TCRdb's TRBD1 call cannot be checked. Looked up from germline, CDR1 is DFQATT and CDR2 is SNEGSKA (reference sequence). The length of the CDR3 is 14 residues. The CDR3 sequence: CSASAGMSNQPQHF.

The rearrangement uses TRBV24-1 and TRBJ2-2; checking the TCRdb D call of TRBD1 is not possible without DNA. The CDR3 totals 17 residues. Germline lookup yields CDR1 KGHDR and CDR2 SFDVKD. CDR3: CATSEPVQGAGTGELFF.

The chain links TRBV10-3 to TRBJ2-5; the TCRdb D gene call, TRBD1, has no DNA to confirm it. This CDR3 is 13 amino acids long. Germline CDR1 is ENHRY and CDR2 is SYGVKD. The CDR3 region is CANSPGLGETQYF.

This chain uses TRBV4-3 with TRBJ2-1; without DNA, the TCRdb call of TRBD2 cannot be checked. Germline values: CDR1 LGHNA, CDR2 YSLEER. The CDR3 is 14 residues long. The CDR3 sequence is CASSQDSSMAEQFF.

The V gene is TRBV20-1, the J gene TRBJ2-7; there is no DNA to check the TCRdb D call of TRBD1. Germline assignment: CDR1 DFQATT and CDR2 SNEGSKA (reference sequence). This CDR3 has 14 residues. The CDR3 loop is CSAPLGVAWREQYF.

J is TRBJ1-5 and V is TRBV6-5; checking the TCRdb D call of TRBD1 is not possible without DNA. The CDR3 length is 14 residues. Germline CDR1 MNHEY, CDR2 SVGAGI. CDR3 amino acids: CASSYGGPAQPQHF.

V usage is TRBV29-1 and J usage is TRBJ2-1. Looked up from germline, CDR1 is SQVTM and CDR2 is ANQGSEA. There are 12 residues in the CDR3. The CDR3 protein is CSVESEQNEQFF.

The rearrangement links TRBV2 to TRBJ2-5; no DNA is available, so the TRBD1 call from TCRdb remains unchecked. Germline CDR1 SNHLY, CDR2 FYNNEI. The CDR3 runs to 15 residues. CDR3 residues: CASSERRGREETQYF. The full variable domain, its missing parts supplied by reference TRBV2 and TRBJ2-5, is EPEVTQTPSHQVTQMGQEVILRCVPISNHLYFYWYRQILGQKVEFLVSFYNNEISEKSEIFDDQFSVERPDGSNFTLKIRSTKLEDSAMYFCASSERRGREETQYFGPGTRLLVL.

This chain connects TRBV25-1 to TRBJ2-3; with no DNA, the TCRdb D assignment of TRBD1 cannot be verified. Germline V lookup: CDR1 MGHDK, CDR2 SYGVNS. CDR3 length: 13 residues. The chain's CDR3 is CASSFSPGGGQYF.

V gene TRBV20-1 combines with J gene TRBJ2-1; TCRdb outputs TRBD2, but without DNA this stays unchecked. Germline CDR1 reads DFQATT; CDR2 reads SNEGSKA (reference sequence). The CDR3 spans 14 residues. The chain's CDR3 is CSARASGVGNEQFF.

The V gene is TRBV5-8, the J gene TRBJ2-7; the D call of TRBD2 rests on TCRdb alone, since no DNA is present to check it. Germline CDR1 is SGHTS and CDR2 is YDEGEE. CDR3 length equals 15 residues. The CDR3 here is CASSSAGQGPYEQYF.

The chain joins TRBV15 to TRBJ2-2; TCRdb selects TRBD1, and the lack of DNA leaves this call unchecked. This CDR3 has 15 residues. Germline values: CDR1 LNHNV, CDR2 YYDKDF (reference sequence). The CDR3: CATSSRRGLTGELFF.

The chain couples TRBV3-1 to TRBJ1-6. The V gene's germline CDR1 is LGHDT and CDR2 YNNKEL (reference sequence). CDR3 length: 14 residues. CDR3 in amino acids: CASSQGTGRSPLHF.

The chain joins TRBV9 to TRBJ1-1; the TRBD1 assignment by TCRdb is unverifiable without DNA. The CDR3 is 16 amino acids. Germline CDR1 and CDR2: SGDLS and YYNGEE. The chain's CDR3 is CASSVGGRGSLSEAFF.

J is TRBJ1-1 and V is TRBV5-1; the TRBD1 assignment by TCRdb is unverifiable without DNA. The CDR3 sequence is 14 residues long. Germline V CDR1 and CDR2: SGHRS, YFSETQ. CDR3 region: CASSPWGADTEAFF.

The chain is built from TRBV12-3 or TRBV12-4 and TRBJ1-5; TCRdb picks TRBD1, but there is no DNA to check that call. The CDR3 covers 13 residues. The CDR3 loop reads CASSRQGSQPQHF.

The chain combines TRBV11-2 with TRBJ2-1; TCRdb returns TRBD1, unconfirmable since there is no DNA. Germline CDR1 SGHAT, CDR2 FQNNGV. The CDR3 runs to 15 residues. This CDR3 is CASARGNAAYNEQFF. Combining the CDR3 with reference TRBV11-2 and TRBJ2-1 gives the whole variable domain EAGVAQSPRYKIIEKRQSVAFWCNPISGHATLYWYQQILGQGPKLLIQFQNNGVVDDSQLPKDRFSAERLKGVDSTLKIQPAKLEDSAVYLCASARGNAAYNEQFFGPGTRLTVL.

The rearrangement links TRBV5-6 to TRBJ2-2; absent DNA, TCRdb's TRBD1 call cannot be checked. The CDR3 has 14 amino acids. Per the germline V gene, CDR1 is SGHDT and CDR2 is YYEEEE. CDR3 in amino acids: CASSPPDLTGELFF.

The genes are TRBV18 and TRBJ1-4; TCRdb's assignment of TRBD1 cannot be checked, as there is no DNA. The CDR3 runs to 16 residues. Germline V gives CDR1 KGHSH, CDR2 LQKENI. The CDR3 protein is CASSPSTRTGAEKLFF.

The CDR3: CASRELGTGEEKLFF. The chain recombines TRBV27 with TRBJ1-4; TCRdb names TRBD1, which stays unverified in the absence of DNA. This CDR3 has 15 amino acids. The V gene's germline CDR1 is MNHEY and CDR2 SMNVEV (reference sequence). The full variable domain, its missing parts supplied by reference TRBV27 and TRBJ1-4, is EAQVTQNPRYLITVTGKKLTVTCSQNMNHEYMSWYRQDPGLGLRQIYYSMNVEVTDKGDVPEGYKVSRKEKRNFPLILESPSPNQTSLYFCASRELGTGEEKLFFGSGTQLSVL.